One TCR beta chain is described in this entry. Per the germline V gene, CDR1 is MGHRA and CDR2 is YSYEKL. The CDR3 length is 17 residues. Using a J-beta primer mix together with a sample-barcoded 5' primer, a second PCR was run for about 6 to 11 cycles. Each CDR3 protein is one row after TCRdb ran MiXCR on the 5' RACE reads. The table lists 600,000 or so distinct CDR3 sequences, 20% to 25% of them singletons. These data belong to a study of blood T cells in healthy people across ages. This rearrangement joins TRBV4-1 to TRBJ2-5; 8 bases are shared with TRBD2. The tail of the sequence fits TRBJ2-1 better, so the J call may be wrong. The sequencing sample was made of blood. This clonotype was obtained from a man between 65 and 79 years old in good health. The CDR3 here is CASSPGLARGPRNEQFF. CDR3 in DNA: TGCGCCAGCAGCCCCGGACTAGCACGGGGCCCTCGGAATGAGCAGTTCTTC.